The 15 T cell receptor beta chains given below trace back to one sample, sequenced in a study of blood T cell repertoires in COVID-19. Assay: immunoSEQ multiplex PCR; the TCRdb copy retains only in-frame clones and omits some. Seen here are more than 200,000 clones, about 85% observed once, and the top ten hold 4.2%. Sequencing was done on a sample of peripheral blood. These receptors came from a man between 60 and 70 years old with acute or convalescent COVID-19.

This rearrangement joins TRBV28 to TRBJ2-7; D remains ambiguous. Per germline, CDR1 MDHEN and CDR2 SYDVKM. This CDR3 region has 16 residues. The germline V and J ends were trimmed by 0 bases and 0 bases, with 12 bases remaining between them. The CDR3 is CASSLWGLVSSYEQYF. The DNA of the CDR3 is TGTGCCAGCAGTTTATGGGGCCTGGTAAGCTCCTACGAGCAGTACTTC.

This sequence joins TRBV18 and TRBJ1-4, with D perhaps TRBD1 (6 bases). CDR1 KGHSH and CDR2 LQKENI come from the germline V gene. There are 16 residues in the CDR3. Trimming removed 4 bases from V and 5 bases from J, with 17 bases in between. CDR3 nucleotide sequence: TGTGCCAGCTCACAATACAGGGACGCCGGGAATGAAAAACTGTTTTTT. This sequence encodes CASSQYRDAGNEKLFF.

This clone was seen only a few times. The V and J genes are TRBV5-1 and TRBJ1-1; unclear D gene. This CDR3 comprises 15 residues. Germline CDR1 is SGHRS and CDR2 is YFSETQ. The V end lost 1 base, the J end lost 1 base, and 11 bases lay between the germline ends. The CDR3 DNA reads TGCGCCAGCAGCTTGCGAGAGGGTAGGAACACTGAAGCTTTCTTT. Translated: CASSLREGRNTEAFF.

The V call is TRBV3-1 (or the pseudogene TRBV3-2), the J call TRBJ2-7; 9 bases match TRBD1. This CDR3 contains 16 residues. After removal of 0 bases from V and 3 bases from J, the junction contained 6 bases not matched to a gene. CDR1 is LGHDT, CDR2 YNNKEL, per germline (reference sequence). As DNA, the CDR3 is TGTGCCAGCAGCCAAGACGGGGGGACAGGGAGCTACGAGCAGTACTTC. It is translated as CASSQDGGTGSYEQYF.

This clone occurred once. V usage is TRBV28 and J usage is TRBJ2-7; D may be TRBD1 (6 bases). Trimming took off 7 bases at V and 3 bases at J, with 13 bases between the two ends. This CDR3 contains 13 residues. Germline V gives CDR1 MDHEN, CDR2 SYDVKM. The CDR3 coding sequence is TGTGCCAGCAACCCCCTGGACAGCTACGAGCAGTACTTC. It yields the protein CASNPLDSYEQYF. Supplemented by reference TRBV28 and TRBJ2-7, the full variable domain reads DVKVTQSSRYLVKRTGEKVFLECVQDMDHENMFWYRQDPGLGLRLIYFSYDVKMKEKGDIPEGYSVSREKKERFSLILESASTNQTSMYLCASNPLDSYEQYFGPGTRLTVT.

V gene TRBV15 combines with J gene TRBJ2-5, with D perhaps TRBD2 (6 bases). Germline loops: CDR1 LNHNV, CDR2 YYDKDF (reference sequence). Trimming took 3 bases from V and 0 from J, leaving 8 bases between them. CDR3 length equals 14 residues. Here the CDR3 reads CATSSSGDQETQYF. The DNA of the CDR3 is TGTGCCACCAGCAGTAGCGGCGACCAAGAGACCCAGTACTTC.

The chain joins TRBV18 to TRBJ2-1; D perhaps matches TRBD1 (5 bases). Germline V gene lookup returns CDR1 KGHSH and CDR2 LQKENI. The length of the CDR3 is 15 residues. Trimming cost V 0 bases and J 2 bases, with 8 bases left between them. The CDR3 loop reads CASSPPGRAYNEQFF. CDR3 DNA sequence: TGTGCCAGCTCACCACCAGGCAGGGCCTACAATGAGCAGTTCTTC.

The chain couples TRBV25-1 to TRBJ1-2, with D possibly being TRBD1 (6 bases). The CDR3 length is 15 residues. The V gene lost 8 bases and the J gene lost 6 bases, with 22 bases spanning the gap. CDR1 and CDR2 from the germline V gene are MGHDK and SYGVNS. The CDR3 is CASSRPEGRGNGYTF. Here the CDR3 DNA reads TGTGCCAGCTCCCGACCTGAGGGCAGGGGAAATGGCTACACCTTC.

The chain carries TRBV29-1 and TRBJ2-7, with D maybe TRBD1 (5 bases). The CDR3 has 12 amino acids. With 7 bases removed from V and 2 bases from J, the gap between germline ends came to 12 bases. Germline lookup yields CDR1 SQVTM and CDR2 ANQGSEA. CDR3 nucleotide sequence: TGCAGCGCCCAGGGAACGACCTACGAGCAGTACTTC. It specifies CSAQGTTYEQYF.

This rearrangement joins TRBV9 to TRBJ2-2; D is uncertain. This CDR3 is 13 amino acids long. V shed 0 bases and J shed 5 bases, with 5 bases lying between them. Looked up from germline, CDR1 is SGDLS and CDR2 is YYNGEE. CDR3 nucleotides: TGTGCCAGCAGCGTAGAGCCTACCGGGGAGCTGTTTTTT. Translating it yields CASSVEPTGELFF. Full variable domain (remainder filled in from reference TRBV9 and TRBJ2-2): DSGVTQTPKHLITATGQRVTLRCSPRSGDLSVYWYQQSLDQGLQFLIQYYNGEERAKGNILERFSAQQFPDLHSELNLSSLELGDSALYFCASSVEPTGELFFGEGSRLTVL.

This chain connects TRBV18 to TRBJ1-4; 7 bases map to TRBD1. V dropped 4 bases and J dropped 7; count of bases not matched to a gene: 9. This CDR3 has 15 residues. Germline CDR1 and CDR2: KGHSH and LQKENI. In nucleotides, the CDR3 is TGTGCCAGCTCACGCGACAGGGAGGACGCTGAAAAACTGTTTTTT. Encoded protein: CASSRDREDAEKLFF.

CDR3 sequence: CASSQGDRGNYGYTF. DNA of the CDR3: TGCGCCAGCAGCCAAGGGGACAGGGGTAACTATGGCTACACCTTC. The chain combines TRBV4-1 with TRBJ1-2; TRBD1 agrees at 10 bases. The CDR3 is made up of 15 amino acids. V was clipped by 1 base and J by 1 base; unmatched bases: 0. CDR1 and CDR2 from the germline V gene are MGHRA and YSYEKL.

The chain recombines TRBV4-3 with TRBJ1-6; unclear D gene. The CDR3 has 16 residues. Trimming stripped 2 bases from V and 7 bases from J, with 15 bases between. Germline V gene data show CDR1 as LGHNA and CDR2 as YSLEER. The CDR3 here is CASSQRAAGGNSPLHF. As DNA, the CDR3 is TGCGCCAGCAGCCAACGGGCGGCCGGAGGGAATTCACCCCTCCACTTT.

The V gene is TRBV5-6, the J gene TRBJ2-5; the D gene is possibly TRBD1 (5 bases). Germline V gene sequence: CDR1 SGHDT, CDR2 YYEEEE. This CDR3 spans 13 amino acids. Trimming cost V 5 bases and J 2 bases, with 10 bases left between them. The CDR3 protein is CASRVTGQETQYF. In nucleotides, the CDR3 is TGTGCCAGCAGGGTTACAGGACAAGAGACCCAGTACTTC.

The rearrangement links TRBV7-9 to TRBJ2-7; 12 nucleotides align to TRBD2. Germline V gene data show CDR1 as SEHNR and CDR2 as FQNEAQ (reference sequence). With V trimmed by 3 bases and J by 7 bases, 7 bases remained unmatched. The CDR3 consists of 15 residues. CDR3 sequence (DNA): TGTGCCAGCAGCTTCCTGACTAGCGGGAGTAAAGAGCAGTACTTC. Protein sequence: CASSFLTSGSKEQYF.